These T cell receptor beta chains were read from a single sample in a study of CD8 T cells in ankylosing spondylitis. TCRdb analysed the 5' RACE reads with MiXCR anew, one entry per CDR3 protein. The data show around 250,000 distinct CDR3 sequences, with under 35% seen just once and 4% to 5% held by the top ten. The sequenced sample was blood, either unsorted or a sorted T cell fraction (not recorded which). The receptors were sampled from a male donor with ankylosing spondylitis or in good health (not recorded which). Each CDR3 is given with its conserved first and last residue. D genes are given only for firm matches. Size is omitted from some rows. Given values are once, few, many or a class for expanded clones.

j_call clone_size d_call v_call cdr3_aa cdr3_nt
TRBJ2-3 few TRBD2 TRBV20-1 CSASPTSPNTDTQYF TGCAGTGCTAGTCCGACTAGCCCTAACACAGATACGCAGTATTTT
TRBJ2-7 few - TRBV10-2 CASRLTASYEQYF TGCGCCAGCCGGCTCACGGCTTCCTACGAGCAGTACTTC
TRBJ2-2 few TRBD2 TRBV9 CASSPAGTSDTGELFF TGTGCCAGCAGCCCAGCCGGGACTAGCGACACCGGGGAGCTGTTTTTT
TRBJ2-7 few - TRBV20-1 CSAQTSTGNEQYF TGCAGTGCTCAAACATCCACGGGCAACGAGCAGTACTTC
TRBJ1-6 - - TRBV20-1 CSARAGGTNSPLHF TGCAGTGCTAGGGCCGGGGGTACTAATTCACCCCTCCACTTT
TRBJ2-7 - - TRBV6-6 CASEQGFKYEQYF TGTGCCAGCGAACAGGGCTTTAAGTACGAGCAGTACTTC
TRBJ2-3 few - TRBV27 CASWAYTDTQYF TGTGCCTCATGGGCCTACACAGATACGCAGTATTTT
TRBJ2-4 few - TRBV3-1 CASSQDRGGIQYF TGTGCCAGCAGCCAAGACAGGGGAGGGATTCAGTACTTC
TRBJ2-6 - - TRBV4-2 CASSVHDSGANVLTF TGTGCCAGCAGCGTACACGACTCTGGGGCCAACGTCCTGACTTTC
TRBJ2-2 few - TRBV29-1 CSVVRQGNTGELFF TGCAGCGTTGTAAGGCAGGGGAACACCGGGGAGCTGTTTTTT
TRBJ2-2 - - TRBV4-2 CASSPRDTGTGELFF TGTGCCAGCAGCCCCCGGGACACTGGGACCGGGGAGCTGTTTTTT
TRBJ2-1 many - TRBV18 CASSPPGEQFF TGTGCCAGCTCACCACCGGGTGAGCAGTTCTTC
TRBJ2-3 - - TRBV12-3/TRBV12-4 CASSLQYLTRDTQYF TGTGCCAGCAGTCTCCAATATTTAACGAGAGATACGCAGTATTTT
TRBJ2-1 - - TRBV20-1 CSARARDWASNEQFF TGCAGTGCTAGAGCCCGGGACTGGGCCTCCAATGAGCAGTTCTTC
TRBJ1-6 - - TRBV27 CASSLFGASPLHF TGTGCCAGCAGTTTATTCGGGGCGTCACCCCTCCACTTT
TRBJ2-2 - - TRBV12-3/TRBV12-4 CARPDRNTGELFF TGTGCCAGGCCCGACCGCAACACCGGGGAGCTGTTTTTT
TRBJ2-3 - TRBD2 TRBV5-1 CASSTIAGGDTDTQYF TGCGCCAGCAGCACCATAGCGGGGGGCGACACAGATACGCAGTATTTT
TRBJ2-3 - - TRBV20-1 CSARDYITDTQYF TGCAGTGCTAGGGACTACATCACAGATACGCAGTATTTT
TRBJ2-1 - - TRBV7-9 CASSPMYNEQFF TGTGCCAGCAGCCCCATGTACAATGAGCAGTTCTTC
TRBJ1-1 - - TRBV3-1 CASSQAGLIAAEAFF TGTGCCAGCAGCCAGGCCGGTCTTATAGCGGCTGAAGCTTTCTTT
TRBJ2-2 - - TRBV6-5 CASSYWGSGELFF TGTGCCAGCAGTTACTGGGGGTCCGGGGAGCTGTTTTTT
TRBJ2-5 - - TRBV20-1 CSAPGVGVETQYF TGCAGTGCCCCCGGTGTAGGGGTGGAGACCCAGTACTTC
TRBJ2-7 - - TRBV30 CAWSPTSYEQYF TGTGCCTGGAGTCCGACGAGCTACGAGCAGTACTTC
TRBJ2-7 few TRBD1 TRBV27 CASSLRGPTYEQYF TGTGCCAGCAGTTTAAGGGGGCCAACCTACGAGCAGTACTTC
TRBJ1-1 - - TRBV12-3/TRBV12-4 CASSLGRFNTEAFF TGTGCCAGCAGCCTGGGACGGTTCAACACTGAAGCTTTCTTT
TRBJ2-3 - - TRBV20-1 CSAEIGVDDTQYF TGCAGTGCTGAGATTGGGGTCGACGATACGCAGTATTTT
TRBJ2-2 few - TRBV12-3/TRBV12-4 CANSFVRGVGELFF TGTGCCAACAGTTTCGTCAGAGGCGTCGGGGAGCTGTTTTTT
TRBJ2-7 few - TRBV10-3 CAISGWSGSYEQYF TGTGCCATCAGCGGCTGGAGCGGTTCCTACGAGCAGTACTTC
TRBJ1-2 few - TRBV5-6 CASSLGQGKYYGYTF TGTGCCAGCAGCTTGGGCCAGGGGAAATACTATGGCTACACCTTC
TRBJ1-2 - - TRBV4-1 CASSQAGTPGLYGYTF TGCGCCAGCAGCCAGGCCGGGACACCAGGGCTCTATGGCTACACCTTC
TRBJ2-3 - TRBD2 TRBV20-1 CSALKGGLAASDTQYF TGCAGTGCCCTTAAAGGGGGACTAGCGGCCTCAGATACGCAGTATTTT
TRBJ1-1 - - TRBV10-3 CAISAGTLNTEAFF TGTGCCATCAGTGCCGGGACATTGAACACTGAAGCTTTCTTT
TRBJ2-3 - - TRBV12-3/TRBV12-4 CASSVSTDTQYF TGTGCCAGCAGCGTTAGCACAGATACGCAGTATTTT
TRBJ1-1 few - TRBV5-6 CASSLLSANLWGTEAFF TGTGCCAGCAGCTTGTTGTCGGCAAATCTTTGGGGCACTGAAGCTTTCTTT
TRBJ1-6 few - TRBV20-1 CSARDLWGGNSPLHF TGCAGTGCTAGAGATCTGTGGGGCGGGAATTCACCCCTCCACTTT
TRBJ2-7 - TRBD2 TRBV5-1 CASSVISGGVYEQYF TGCGCCAGCAGCGTAATTAGCGGGGGAGTCTACGAGCAGTACTTC
TRBJ2-2 few - TRBV6-5 CASSYSRGRGLPGELFF TGTGCCAGCAGTTACTCGAGGGGCAGGGGTCTCCCCGGGGAGCTGTTTTTT
TRBJ1-6 - - TRBV2 CASSETGAGNSPLHF TGTGCCAGCAGCGAGACTGGGGCAGGCAATTCACCCCTCCACTTT
TRBJ2-3 few TRBD2 TRBV6-4 CASSESGTSGQYF TGTGCCAGCAGTGAGTCCGGGACTAGCGGGCAGTATTTT
TRBJ2-7 - - TRBV12-3/TRBV12-4 CASSMDRGSYEQYF TGTGCCAGCAGCATGGACAGAGGCTCCTACGAGCAGTACTTC
TRBJ2-2 - - TRBV20-1 CSARAETGELFF TGCAGTGCGAGAGCCGAGACCGGGGAGCTGTTTTTT
TRBJ2-3 few - TRBV29-1 CSETQVTDTQYF TGCAGCGAGACACAGGTCACAGATACGCAGTATTTT